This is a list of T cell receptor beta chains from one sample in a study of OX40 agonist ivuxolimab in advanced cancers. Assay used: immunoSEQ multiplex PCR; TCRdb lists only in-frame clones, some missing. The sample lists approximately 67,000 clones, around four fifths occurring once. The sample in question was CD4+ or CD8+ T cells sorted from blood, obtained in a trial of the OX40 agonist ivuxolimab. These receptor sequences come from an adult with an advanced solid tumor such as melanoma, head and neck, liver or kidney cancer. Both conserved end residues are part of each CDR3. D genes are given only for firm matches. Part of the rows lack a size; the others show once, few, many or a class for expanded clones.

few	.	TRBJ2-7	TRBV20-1	CSAPFTYEQYF	TGCAGTGCCCCATTTACCTACGAGCAGTACTTC
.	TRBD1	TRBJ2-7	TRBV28	CASTQGSGTGSSYEQYF	TGTGCCAGCACCCAAGGGTCCGGGACAGGGAGCTCCTACGAGCAGTACTTC
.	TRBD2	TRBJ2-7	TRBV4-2	CASSPDRLAGAYEQYF	TGTGCCAGCAGCCCGGATAGACTAGCGGGGGCCTACGAGCAGTACTTC
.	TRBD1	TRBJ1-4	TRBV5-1	CASSPRGTVNEKLFF	TGCGCCAGCAGTCCACGGGGGACAGTTAATGAAAAACTGTTTTTT
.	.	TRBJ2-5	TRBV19	CASSLLRGRQETQYF	TGTGCCAGTAGCCTACTGAGGGGGAGGCAAGAGACCCAGTACTTC
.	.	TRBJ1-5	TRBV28	CASSFSDGEDQPQHF	TGTGCCAGCAGTTTCTCAGACGGGGAGGATCAGCCCCAGCATTTT
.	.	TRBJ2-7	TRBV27	CASSFRQGLGYEQYF	TGTGCCAGCAGTTTTCGGCAGGGGCTTGGTTACGAGCAGTACTTC
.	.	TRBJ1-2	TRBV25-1	CASSDRGTNYGYTF	TGTGCCAGCAGTGACAGGGGAACTAACTATGGCTACACCTTC
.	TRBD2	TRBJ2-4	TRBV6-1	CASSENASGNSCF	TGTGCCAGCAGTGAAAACGCTAGCGGAAATAGTTGCTTC
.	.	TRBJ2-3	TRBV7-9	CASSPWTSTDTQYF	TGTGCCAGCAGCCCATGGACTAGCACAGATACGCAGTATTTT
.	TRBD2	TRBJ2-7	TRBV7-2	CASSGSGRLDEQYF	TGTGCCAGCAGCGGTAGCGGGAGGTTGGATGAGCAGTACTTC
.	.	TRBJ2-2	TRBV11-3	CASSLGGTNTGELFF	TGTGCCAGCAGCTTGGGCGGGACCAACACCGGGGAGCTGTTTTTT
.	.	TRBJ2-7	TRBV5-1	CASSLRGTGSGYEQYF	TGCGCCAGCAGCTTGAGGGGTACAGGGAGTGGCTACGAGCAGTACTTC
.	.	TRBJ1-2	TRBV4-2	CASSQEGGALAGGYTF	TGTGCCAGCAGCCAAGAAGGTGGGGCCCTAGCGGGCGGCTACACCTTC
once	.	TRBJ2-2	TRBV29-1	CSALKGYGGELFF	TGCAGCGCTCTTAAGGGTTACGGCGGGGAGCTGTTTTTT
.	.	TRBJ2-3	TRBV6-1	CASSEALQADTQYF	TGTGCCAGCAGTGAAGCGCTACAGGCGGATACGCAGTATTTT
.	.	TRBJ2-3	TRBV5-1	CASSPKRAVTDTQYF	TGCGCCAGCAGCCCCAAAAGGGCAGTCACAGATACGCAGTATTTT
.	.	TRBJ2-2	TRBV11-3	CASSLDSGASTGELFF	TGTGCCAGCAGCTTAGATAGCGGAGCTTCCACCGGGGAGCTGTTTTTT
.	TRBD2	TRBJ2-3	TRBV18	CASSPLGGSADTQYF	TGTGCCAGCTCACCACTGGGCGGGAGCGCAGATACGCAGTATTTT
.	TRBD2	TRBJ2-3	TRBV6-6	CASSYSGEGADTQYF	TGTGCCAGCAGTTATTCGGGGGAGGGCGCAGATACGCAGTATTTT